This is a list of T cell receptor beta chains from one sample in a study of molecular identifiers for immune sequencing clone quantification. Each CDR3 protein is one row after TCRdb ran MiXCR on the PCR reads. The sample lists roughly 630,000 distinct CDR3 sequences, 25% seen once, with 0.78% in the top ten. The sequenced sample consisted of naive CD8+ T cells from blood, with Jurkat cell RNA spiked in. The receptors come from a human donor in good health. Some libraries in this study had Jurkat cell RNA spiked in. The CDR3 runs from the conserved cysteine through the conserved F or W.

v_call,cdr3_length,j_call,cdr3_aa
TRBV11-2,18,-,CASSLVPLRGGATDTQHF
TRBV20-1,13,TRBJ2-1,CSASRSSYNEQFF
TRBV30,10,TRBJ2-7,CAWSAYEQYF
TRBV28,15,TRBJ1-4,CASSSTGEANEKLFF
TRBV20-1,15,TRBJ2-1,CSARVLGGVENEQFF
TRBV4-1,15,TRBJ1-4,CASSGPGQGYEKLFF
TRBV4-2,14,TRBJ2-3,CASSQQGSSDTQYF
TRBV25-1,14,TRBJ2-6,CASRHHSGANVLTF
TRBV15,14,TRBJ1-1,CAPRGYRGPTAAFF
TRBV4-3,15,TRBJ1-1,CASSQAHSMNTEAFF
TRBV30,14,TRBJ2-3,CAADSSGGTDTQYF
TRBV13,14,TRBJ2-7,CASSLAVGPYEQYF
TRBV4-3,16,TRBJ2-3,CASSQDLSGQPDTHYF
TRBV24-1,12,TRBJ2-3,CATSDLSDTQYF
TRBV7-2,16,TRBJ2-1,CASSLVFQATYNEQFF
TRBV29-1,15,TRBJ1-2,CSVEDFPGGAYGSPF
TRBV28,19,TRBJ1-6,CASSLNRVRVGSYNSPLHF
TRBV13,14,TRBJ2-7,CASSSQGSKYEQYF
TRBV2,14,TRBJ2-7,CASSEAGKAYEQYF
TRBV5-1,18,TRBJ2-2,CASSWVSSGIPNTGELFF
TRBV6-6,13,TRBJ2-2,CASSRTNTGELFF
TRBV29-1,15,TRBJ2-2,CSVELGTRNTGELFF
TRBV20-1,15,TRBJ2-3,CSARDGFLGTDTQYF
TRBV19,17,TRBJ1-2,CASSASTGGASDYGYTF
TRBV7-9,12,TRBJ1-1,CASSPGGTEAFF
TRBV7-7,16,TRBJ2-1,CASSPTSGGPYNEQLF
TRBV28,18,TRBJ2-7,CASSLGAGRYLEYYEQYF
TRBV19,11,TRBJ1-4,CASSTHEKLFF
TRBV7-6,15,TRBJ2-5,CASSLDAGPGKTQYF
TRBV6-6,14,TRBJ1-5,CASQGLSLLQPQHF
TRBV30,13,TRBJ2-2,CAWRSLNTGELFF
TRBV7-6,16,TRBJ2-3,CASSLGDGASTDTQYF
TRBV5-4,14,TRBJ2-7,CASSLVDSSYEQSF
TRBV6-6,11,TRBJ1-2,CATWTGRGYTF
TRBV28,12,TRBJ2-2,CASRTNTGELFF
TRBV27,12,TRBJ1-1,CASRGAQVEAFF
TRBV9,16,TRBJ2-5,CASSTGTSGREETQYF
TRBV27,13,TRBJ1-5,CASSFGAGQPQHF
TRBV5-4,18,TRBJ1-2,CASSLRTVNVLGPYGYTF
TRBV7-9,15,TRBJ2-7,CASSSSVGTPYEQYF
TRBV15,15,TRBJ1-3,CATSSGRISGNTIYF
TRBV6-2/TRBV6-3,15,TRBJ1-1,CASSLTRAGSTEAFF
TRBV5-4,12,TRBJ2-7,CASSPESDEQYF
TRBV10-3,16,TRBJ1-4,CATRNGQGVGNEKLFF
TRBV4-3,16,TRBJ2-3,CASSHRDFLHTDTQYF
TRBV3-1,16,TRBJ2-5,CASSHPSGRGVETQYF
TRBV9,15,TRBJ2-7,CASSVGSGQGYEQYF
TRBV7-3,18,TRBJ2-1,CASSLTGLAGGPGYEQFF
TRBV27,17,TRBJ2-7,CASSTRTSGAPSYEQHF
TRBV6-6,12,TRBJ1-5,CASSGAVQPQHF
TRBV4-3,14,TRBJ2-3,CASSPSRGGGTQYF
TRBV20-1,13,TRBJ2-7,CSAVAFNSYEQYF